The 19 T cell receptor beta chains listed next were all sequenced from one sample in a study of blood T cell repertoires in COVID-19. TCRdb's copy holds only in-frame clones and misses some; the assay was immunoSEQ multiplex PCR. The data hold 90,000 to 110,000 clones, with less than 85% observed a single time. Sequenced material: peripheral blood. These receptors were collected from a human donor in a cohort sampled during active or convalescent COVID-19.

The count of this clone is one. The chain is built from TRBV7-2 and TRBJ1-2; D ambiguous. Per the germline V gene, CDR1 is SGHTA and CDR2 is FQGNSA. The CDR3 has 15 residues. V was trimmed by 6 bases and J by 6 bases, leaving 20 bases between them. The CDR3 DNA sequence: TGTGCCAGCAGGCCGGAGGCAGGCAGACTAGATGGCTACACCTTC. Amino acid sequence: CASRPEAGRLDGYTF.

The chain combines TRBV28 with TRBJ2-7; maybe TRBD2 (5 bases). CDR1 MDHEN and CDR2 SYDVKM come from the germline V gene. The CDR3 sequence is 14 residues long. V gave up 10 bases and J gave up 6 bases, with 22 bases separating them. The CDR3 loop is CAIRGRTEPSEQYF. CDR3 coding DNA: TGTGCCATCCGAGGGCGGACGGAGCCCTCCGAGCAGTACTTC. Combining the CDR3 with reference TRBV28 and TRBJ2-7 gives the whole variable domain DVKVTQSSRYLVKRTGEKVFLECVQDMDHENMFWYRQDPGLGLRLIYFSYDVKMKEKGDIPEGYSVSREKKERFSLILESASTNQTSMYLCAIRGRTEPSEQYFGPGTRLTVT.

The chain employs TRBV6-2 or TRBV6-3 and TRBJ1-5; 8 bases fit TRBD1. The junction had 10 bases not matched to a gene; V was cut back by 7 bases and J by 8 bases. The length of the CDR3 is 14 residues. The germline V gene encodes CDR1 MNHEY and CDR2 SVGEGT. This CDR3 reads CASTPSRDRKPQHF. Here the CDR3 DNA reads TGTGCCAGCACCCCCTCCCGGGACAGGAAGCCCCAGCATTTT.

The chain couples TRBV29-1 to TRBJ2-3; the D gene is possibly TRBD2 (5 bases). The length of the CDR3 is 16 residues. Germline lookup yields CDR1 SQVTM and CDR2 ANQGSEA. The V and J ends lost 5 bases and 2 bases respectively, with 20 bases between them. The CDR3 nucleotides are TGCAGCGTTCGAGGGATTCGGGTTTGGGACACAGATACGCAGTATTTT. This sequence encodes CSVRGIRVWDTDTQYF.

The V and J genes are TRBV2 and TRBJ1-5, with TRBD1 matching over 8 bases. CDR3 length: 16 amino acids. Germline V gives CDR1 SNHLY, CDR2 FYNNEI. Trimming at V came to 6 bases and at J to 2 bases, leaving 9 bases not matched to a gene. In DNA form, the CDR3 reads TGTGCCAGCAGATCAGGGGGCGCCGGGGGCAATCAGCCCCAGCATTTT. Protein sequence: CASRSGGAGGNQPQHF.

V and J are TRBV19 and TRBJ2-7; D is perhaps TRBD1 (5 bases). The CDR3 length is 13 residues. CDR1 and CDR2 from the germline V gene are LNHDA and SQIVND (reference sequence). Trimming took 5 bases from V and 2 from J, leaving 10 bases between them. The CDR3 protein is CASSFADTYEQYF. DNA for the CDR3: TGTGCCAGTAGTTTCGCGGACACCTACGAGCAGTACTTC.

The chain has TRBV15 and TRBJ2-7; D not resolved. The V and J ends lost 4 bases and 6 bases respectively, with 13 bases between them. The germline gives CDR1 LNHNV, CDR2 YYDKDF (reference sequence). This CDR3 contains 13 residues. In nucleotides, the CDR3 is TGTGCCACCAGCATATGGAGTATCCCCGAGCAGTACTTC. Amino acids: CATSIWSIPEQYF.

Only a few counts were recorded for this clone. The CDR3 is CASSRRMAEKLFF. The CDR3 DNA reads as TGTGCCAGCAGCCGGCGGATGGCGGAAAAACTGTTTTTT. This chain connects TRBV2 to TRBJ1-4, with D unresolved. CDR3 length: 13 amino acids. Trimming stripped 6 bases from V and 8 bases from J, with 13 bases between. Per germline, CDR1 SNHLY and CDR2 FYNNEI.

The chain combines TRBV7-2 with TRBJ2-7; D perhaps matches TRBD2 (5 bases). The CDR3 is 13 amino acids. Trimming stripped 5 bases from V and 5 bases from J, with 13 bases between. The germline gives CDR1 SGHTA, CDR2 FQGNSA. In DNA form, the CDR3 reads TGTGCCAGCAGCCCAGCGGCCCGGGACGAGCAGTACTTC. It codes for CASSPAARDEQYF.

The chain joins TRBV7-9 to TRBJ1-5, with D tentatively TRBD1 (6 bases). This CDR3 has 13 amino acids. Germline V CDR1 and CDR2: SEHNR, FQNEAQ (reference sequence). With 2 bases removed from V and 7 bases from J, the gap between germline ends came to 9 bases. The CDR3: CASSLTGTQPQHF. CDR3 DNA sequence: TGTGCCAGCAGCTTAACAGGGACCCAGCCCCAGCATTTT.

This clone was observed once. The genes are TRBV11-1 and TRBJ2-5; the match to TRBD1 covers 7 bases. Unmatched junction bases numbered 7, after V lost 5 bases and J lost 1 base. The CDR3 is 15 amino acids. Germline V lookup: CDR1 SGHAT, CDR2 FQDESV (reference sequence). This CDR3 is CASSPQDRIQETQYF. The CDR3 DNA reads TGTGCCAGCAGCCCCCAGGACAGGATCCAAGAGACCCAGTACTTC.

The chain joins TRBV12-5 to TRBJ1-1; possibly TRBD1 for D (5 bases). This CDR3 has 14 amino acids. V was pared by 5 bases and J by 3 bases, with 13 bases between. Germline-derived CDR1 and CDR2 are LGHNT and FRNRAP. The CDR3 here is CASGPTKGYTEAFF. CDR3 nucleotides: TGTGCTAGTGGTCCGACGAAGGGGTACACTGAAGCTTTCTTT.

The V and J genes are TRBV7-3 and TRBJ1-1, with D unresolved. Trimming pared 0 bases from V and 5 bases from J, leaving 10 bases between. This CDR3 comprises 14 residues. Germline CDR1 and CDR2: SGHTA and FQGTGA. CDR3 region: CASSLTKVRTEAFF. DNA of the CDR3: TGTGCCAGCAGCTTAACCAAGGTGAGGACTGAAGCTTTCTTT. The entire variable domain, with the rest obtained from reference TRBV7-3 and TRBJ1-1, is as follows: GAGVSQTPSNKVTEKGKYVELRCDPISGHTALYWYRQSLGQGPEFLIYFQGTGAADDSGLPNDRFFAVRPEGSVSTLKIQRTERGDSAVYLCASSLTKVRTEAFFGQGTRLTVV.

V gene TRBV11-2 combines with J gene TRBJ2-7; D is unclear. The CDR3 is made up of 14 amino acids. CDR1 and CDR2 from the germline V gene are SGHAT and FQNNGV. Trimming took 6 bases from V and 3 from J, leaving 15 bases between them. The CDR3 reads CASSRQVMDYEQYF. The DNA of the CDR3 is TGTGCCAGCAGTCGTCAGGTGATGGACTACGAGCAGTACTTC. Together with reference TRBV11-2 and TRBJ2-7, the CDR3 gives the full variable domain: EAGVAQSPRYKIIEKRQSVAFWCNPISGHATLYWYQQILGQGPKLLIQFQNNGVVDDSQLPKDRFSAERLKGVDSTLKIQPAKLEDSAVYLCASSRQVMDYEQYFGPGTRLTVT.

This sequence joins TRBV24-1 and TRBJ2-1, with 10 bases matching TRBD2. V gave up 7 bases and J gave up 0 bases; unmatched junction bases: 5. From germline, CDR1 is KGHDR and CDR2 SFDVKD. The CDR3 has 16 residues. CDR3 nucleotides: TGTGCCACCAGCGACGCTAGCGGGAGCTCCTACAATGAGCAGTTCTTC. It yields the protein CATSDASGSSYNEQFF.

The CDR3 coding sequence is TGTGCCAGCAGTTTATCGAGGACAGGGCATGGCAATGAGCAGTTCTTC. It translates to CASSLSRTGHGNEQFF. The genes are TRBV28 and TRBJ2-1; TRBD1 aligns across 8 bases. After removal of 1 base from V and 6 bases from J, the junction contained 8 bases not matched to a gene. The CDR3 totals 16 residues. The germline CDR1 and CDR2 sequences are MDHEN and SYDVKM.

This chain links TRBV10-3 with TRBJ2-4; 9 bases are shared with TRBD2. The germline gives CDR1 ENHRY, CDR2 SYGVKD. The CDR3 length is 18 residues. Trimming removed 0 bases from V and 6 bases from J; junction bases left unmatched: 12. CDR3 nucleotides: TGTGCCATCAGTGAGTCGACGCCCCGGACTAGCGCCCGAAACATTCAGTACTTC. Translated, it gives CAISESTPRTSARNIQYF.

This chain connects TRBV25-1 to TRBJ2-5; possibly TRBD2 for D (7 bases). This CDR3 has 15 residues. Trimming pared 2 bases from V and 6 bases from J, leaving 16 bases between. Germline assignment: CDR1 MGHDK and CDR2 SYGVNS. The CDR3 DNA is TGTGCCAGCAGTGAAGGAGGGGGGGTCCGGCAGACCCAGTACTTC. This sequence encodes CASSEGGGVRQTQYF. Supplemented by reference TRBV25-1 and TRBJ2-5, the full variable domain reads EADIYQTPRYLVIGTGKKITLECSQTMGHDKMYWYQQDPGMELHLIHYSYGVNSTEKGDLSSESTVSRIRTEHFPLTLESARPSHTSQYLCASSEGGGVRQTQYFGPGTRLLVL.

A single count supports this clone. The chain employs TRBV6-2 or TRBV6-3 and TRBJ1-5, with D possibly matching TRBD1 (5 bases). From germline, CDR1 is MNHEY and CDR2 SVGEGT. The V end lost 2 bases, the J end lost 2 bases, and 13 bases lay between the germline ends. This CDR3 region has 16 residues. The CDR3 region is CASSYGGIVGNQPQHF. CDR3 nucleotide sequence: TGTGCCAGCAGTTACGGGGGGATTGTTGGCAATCAGCCCCAGCATTTT.